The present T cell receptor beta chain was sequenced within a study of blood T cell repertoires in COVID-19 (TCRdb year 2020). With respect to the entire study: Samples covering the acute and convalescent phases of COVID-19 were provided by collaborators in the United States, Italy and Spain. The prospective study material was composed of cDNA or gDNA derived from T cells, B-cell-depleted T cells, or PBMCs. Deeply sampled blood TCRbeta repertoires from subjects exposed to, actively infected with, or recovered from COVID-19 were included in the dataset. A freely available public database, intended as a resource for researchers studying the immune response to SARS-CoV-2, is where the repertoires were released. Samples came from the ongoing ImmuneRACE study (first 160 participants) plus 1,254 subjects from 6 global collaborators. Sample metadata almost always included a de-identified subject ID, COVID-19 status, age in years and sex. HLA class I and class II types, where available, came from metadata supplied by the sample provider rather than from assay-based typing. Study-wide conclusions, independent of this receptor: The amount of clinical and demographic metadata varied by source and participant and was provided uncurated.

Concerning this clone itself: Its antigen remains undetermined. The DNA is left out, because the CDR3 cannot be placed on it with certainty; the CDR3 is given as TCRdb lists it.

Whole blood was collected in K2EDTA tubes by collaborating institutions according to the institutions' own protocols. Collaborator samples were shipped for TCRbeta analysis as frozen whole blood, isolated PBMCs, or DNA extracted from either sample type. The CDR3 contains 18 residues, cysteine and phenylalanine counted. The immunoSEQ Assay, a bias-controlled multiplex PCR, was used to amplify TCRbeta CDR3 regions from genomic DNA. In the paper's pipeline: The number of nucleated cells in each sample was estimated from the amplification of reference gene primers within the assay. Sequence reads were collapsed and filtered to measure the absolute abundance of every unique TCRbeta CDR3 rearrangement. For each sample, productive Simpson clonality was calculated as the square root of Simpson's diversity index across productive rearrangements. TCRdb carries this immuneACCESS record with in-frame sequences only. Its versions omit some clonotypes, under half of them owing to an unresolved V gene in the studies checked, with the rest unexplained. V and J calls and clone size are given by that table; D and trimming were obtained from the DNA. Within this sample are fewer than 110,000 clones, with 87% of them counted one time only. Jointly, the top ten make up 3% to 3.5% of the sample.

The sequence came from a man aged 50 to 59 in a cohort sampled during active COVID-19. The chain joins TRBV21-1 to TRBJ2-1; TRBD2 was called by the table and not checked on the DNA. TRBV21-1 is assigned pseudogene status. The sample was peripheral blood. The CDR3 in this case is CASSKVGAGSGAGNEQFF.